This TCR beta chain was recovered during a study of T cell responses to AZD1222 COVID-19 vaccine. Study conclusions and caveats: Unmutated regions of variants are reportedly targeted by nearly half of spike-specific TCRs. Across the whole spike, CD4 TCRs peaked at regions 160-218 and 743-854.

Trimming cost V 5 bases and J 6 bases, with 18 bases left between them. Germline CDR1 LNHDA, CDR2 SQIVND (reference sequence). CDR3 length: 15 amino acids. As for this clone: Its specificity is unknown.

Produced via immunoSEQ multiplex PCR; TCRdb's table is partial and in-frame only. The repertoire has roughly 150,000 clones, 80% to 90% of them found once; the top ten carry just over 9%. Source: peripheral blood, taken 28 days after the second AZD1222 dose. This clonotype was obtained from an adult who received the AZD1222 COVID-19 vaccine. The chain joins TRBV19 to TRBJ2-3, with a tentative D call TRBD1 (5 bases). The CDR3 loop reads CASSDSGAGLDTQYF. The CDR3 DNA reads as TGTGCCAGTAGTGACTCCGGTGCAGGGTTGGATACGCAGTATTTT. Filled out from reference TRBV19 and TRBJ2-3, the complete variable domain reads DGGITQSPKYLFRKEGQNVTLSCEQNLNHDAMYWYRQDPGQGLRLIYYSQIVNDFQKGDIAEGYSVSREKKESFPLTVTSAQKNPTAFYLCASSDSGAGLDTQYFGPGTRLTVL.